This T cell receptor (beta chain) stems from a study of shared clonotypes between healthy human individuals. This table comes from immunoSEQ multiplex PCR, and its TCRdb copy is limited to in-frame clones, with some not included. The table records approximately 940,000 clones, approximately 80% of them present only once. Donors were healthy HIV-negative adults without recently reported acute infections or vaccinations. The germline V gene encodes CDR1 MDHEN and CDR2 SYDVKM. Trimming took 3 bases from V and 8 from J, leaving 13 bases between them. The CDR3 runs 14 residues. The gene calls are TRBV28 and TRBJ1-4; D is perhaps TRBD1 (5 bases). The sequence came from a man aged 18 to 30 in good health. Material for sequencing was memory CD4+ T cells sorted from blood. Subset defined: CD45RA-negative fraction. Here the CDR3 DNA reads TGTGCCAGCAGTTTTAGGGGTAGCGGGGAAAAACTGTTTTTT. This gives the protein CASSFRGSGEKLFF. The whole variable domain, filled in from reference TRBV28 and TRBJ1-4, reads DVKVTQSSRYLVKRTGEKVFLECVQDMDHENMFWYRQDPGLGLRLIYFSYDVKMKEKGDIPEGYSVSREKKERFSLILESASTNQTSMYLCASSFRGSGEKLFFGSGTQLSVL.